The source of this T cell receptor (beta chain) is a study of control samples from healthy donors and cancer patients (dated by TCRdb to between 2020 and 2021). As regards this clone: Its antigen is not yet known. Base qualities are missing; no much larger clone stands one base away.

The CDR3 measures 16 amino acids from cysteine to phenylalanine. The kept DNA is CDR3 alone, 48 bases in frame from the first base. Reading the germline V gene (reference sequence) gives CDR1 LGHDT and CDR2 YNNKEL. A distance of 8 bases separates the germline ends of V and J, which lose 0 bases and 2 bases respectively. Library preparation was by the immunoSEQ multiplex PCR assay. TCRdb retrieved this table from immuneACCESS and kept in-frame rearrangements only. Not all clones are present; in checked studies, unresolved V genes account for under half, and no reason is known for the remainder. In this sample the table shows 95,000 to 150,000 clones, around 86% of which occur a single time. The top ten clones comprise approximately 9% of the sample.

Here the chain combines TRBV3-1 (or the pseudogene TRBV3-2) and TRBJ2-6; no confident D gene assignment can be made. The clonotype originates from a man aged 40-49 years in good health. The sample was blood. The CDR3 in this case is CASSQDQLAGANVLTF. DNA sequence: TGTGCCAGCAGCCAAGATCAGCTAGCTGGGGCCAACGTCCTGACTTTC.